The next 4 T cell receptor beta chains were all read from a single sample in a study of CD8+ T cells in alopecia areata (dated by TCRdb to the late 2010s). Library method: the immunoSEQ multiplex PCR assay. RNA was extracted from all samples and reverse transcribed into cDNA, which served as template for TCR sequencing. The table was pulled from immuneACCESS by TCRdb, which kept in-frame rearrangements only. Such tables lose some clones; where checked, under half of the loss comes from unresolved V genes, and the rest has no known cause. A total of about 150,000 clones appear in this sample, about 56% of them only once. The biggest ten clones account for less than 20% of the sample. Taken with the paper, the label for time point translates to: more than 3 weeks on oral tofacitinib. This specimen's treatment or condition label, per the study, means: oral pan-JAK inhibitor, 5-10 mg twice daily. The sample in question was CD8+ T cells sorted from blood, obtained at week 4, from a patient treated with tofacitinib. These receptors were obtained from a human donor with alopecia areata.

The V call is TRBV9, the J call TRBJ1-2, with D perhaps TRBD1 (5 bases). Between the trimmed V and J ends, which lost 3 bases and 6 bases, there was a span of 18 bases. In germline, CDR1 is SGDLS, CDR2 YYNGEE. The CDR3 runs to 15 residues. CDR3 sequence reads: CASSAGDSGPHGYTF. The CDR3 DNA reads as TGTGCCAGCAGCGCCGGAGACAGTGGACCTCATGGCTACACCTTC.

This clone was detected a few times. The V and J genes are TRBV15 and TRBJ2-6, with D unresolved. The V gene's germline CDR1 is LNHNV and CDR2 YYDKDF (reference sequence). Trimming left V 1 base short and J 1 base short, with 5 bases between. The CDR3 sequence is 15 residues long. CDR3 protein: CATSRVGSGANVLTF. CDR3 bases: TGTGCCACCAGCAGAGTGGGGTCTGGGGCCAACGTCCTGACTTTC.

CDR3 loop: CASSSLGARSHGYTF. The CDR3 DNA sequence: TGTGCCAGCAGCTCGTTAGGGGCCCGCTCTCATGGCTACACCTTC. This chain links TRBV13 with TRBJ1-2, with D perhaps TRBD1 (5 bases). The CDR3 runs to 15 residues. V lost 4 bases and J 6 bases, leaving 18 bases between the germline ends. CDR1 is PRHDT, CDR2 FYEKMQ, per germline (reference sequence).

The V and J genes are TRBV4-1 and TRBJ2-5, with D perhaps TRBD1 (6 bases). The V gene lost 1 base and the J gene lost 2 bases, with 8 bases spanning the gap. Germline-derived CDR1 and CDR2 are MGHRA and YSYEKL. The CDR3 spans 14 residues. This CDR3 reads CASSQVDRQETQYF. CDR3 DNA: TGCGCCAGCAGCCAAGTCGACAGGCAAGAGACCCAGTACTTC.